Presented here are 25 T cell receptor beta chains from one specimen sequenced in a study of shared clonotypes between healthy human individuals. Measured with immunoSEQ multiplex PCR; TCRdb has only the in-frame clones, and not every one. The sample includes around 1.1 million clones, around three quarters seen only once; the top ten take 0.85% to 1%. Input material: memory CD4+ T cells from PBMCs. The subset: CD45RA-negative fraction. These receptors were obtained from a man aged 18 to 30 in good health. Some clones in this sample may be carry-over from other donors' samples.

The genes are TRBV18 and TRBJ2-4; D not resolved. This CDR3 has 15 residues. With 4 bases removed from V and 0 bases from J, the gap between germline ends came to 10 bases. Germline CDR1 and CDR2: KGHSH and LQKENI. The CDR3 sequence is CASSLTTLAKNIQYF. The CDR3 DNA sequence: TGTGCCAGCTCACTGACAACTTTAGCCAAAAACATTCAGTACTTC.

This chain connects TRBV7-3 to TRBJ2-1; tentatively, D is TRBD2 (6 bases). Deletions cut 0 bases from V and 6 bases from J, with 18 bases between. Germline-derived CDR1 and CDR2 are SGHTA and FQGTGA. This CDR3 contains 17 residues. CDR3 loop: CASSLTSAPGRFNEQFF. CDR3 coding DNA: TGTGCCAGCAGCTTAACGTCTGCACCGGGGAGGTTCAATGAGCAGTTCTTC.

The chain links TRBV5-1 to TRBJ2-3; 7 nucleotides line up with TRBD2. The ends lost 6 bases at V and 1 base at J; junction bases unmatched: 8. The germline gives CDR1 SGHRS, CDR2 YFSETQ. The CDR3 has 15 amino acids. DNA for the CDR3: TGCGCCAGCACCCTGTCTAGCGGTCGCACAGATACGCAGTATTTT. As protein: CASTLSSGRTDTQYF.

The chain couples TRBV11-3 to TRBJ2-1, with D possibly matching TRBD2 (6 bases). Germline assignment: CDR1 SGHNT and CDR2 YENEEA. This CDR3 has 14 amino acids. V lost 1 base and J lost 3, with 7 bases in between. This CDR3 is CASSLAGDYNEQFF. In DNA form, the CDR3 reads TGTGCCAGCAGCTTAGCGGGAGACTACAATGAGCAGTTCTTC.

This clone was recorded once. At one boundary the junction diverges from the germline segment, which might be a read error. V usage is TRBV10-3 and J usage is TRBJ1-4; TRBD1 might be the D (6 bases). This CDR3 region has 16 residues. Germline values: CDR1 ENHRY, CDR2 SYGVKD. The CDR3 spells CATSRGWGARDEKLFF. In nucleotides, the CDR3 is TGTGCCACCAGTCGAGGTTGGGGGGCGAGGGATGAAAAACTGTTTTTT.

This chain joins TRBV6-1 and TRBJ1-5; no reliable D call. CDR1 and CDR2 (germline): MNHNS, SASEGT. The V gene lost 1 base and the J gene lost 5 bases, with 15 bases spanning the gap. The CDR3 has 16 residues. For the CDR3, the DNA is TGTGCCAGCAGTGAAGAGTGGGTAAGGGAAGATCAGCCCCAGCATTTT. Its translation: CASSEEWVREDQPQHF.

The rearrangement links TRBV7-8 to TRBJ1-4; D may be TRBD1 (5 bases). Trimming left V 6 bases short and J 6 bases short, with 20 bases between. This CDR3 is 16 amino acids long. Germline V gives CDR1 SGHVS, CDR2 FQNEAQ. CDR3 DNA: TGTGCCAGCAGTGCCCTCGTGGGAGGGGCTCATGAAAAACTGTTTTTT. Amino acids: CASSALVGGAHEKLFF. Based on the CDR3 plus reference TRBV7-8 and TRBJ1-4, the full variable domain is GAGVSQSPRYKVAKRGQDVALRCDPISGHVSLFWYQQALGQGPEFLTYFQNEAQLDKSGLPSDRFFAERPEGSVSTLKIQRTQQEDSAVYLCASSALVGGAHEKLFFGSGTQLSVL.

This clone came up once. Other DNA variants within this sample encode the same CDR3. The chain joins TRBV5-1 to TRBJ1-2, with D unclear. Germline V gene data show CDR1 as SGHRS and CDR2 as YFSETQ. V lost 4 bases, J lost 3 bases, and 10 bases lay in between. The CDR3 consists of 13 residues. The CDR3 loop reads CASSNPVDYGYTF. The CDR3, as DNA: TGCGCCAGCAGCAATCCGGTGGACTATGGCTACACCTTC.

The V call is TRBV5-6, the J call TRBJ2-5, with D tentatively TRBD2 (6 bases). The CDR3 sequence is 14 residues long. Trimming cost V 0 bases and J 9 bases, with 15 bases left between them. Looked up from germline, CDR1 is SGHDT and CDR2 is YYEEEE. CDR3 in amino acids: CASSLEAGSGAQYF. CDR3 DNA sequence: TGTGCCAGCAGCTTGGAGGCGGGGTCGGGGGCCCAGTACTTC.

Notes on this clone: Other DNA sequences in this specimen translate into the identical CDR3. The chain is built from TRBV18 and TRBJ1-2; 9 bases line up with TRBD1. Per the germline V gene, CDR1 is KGHSH and CDR2 is LQKENI. Losses at the gene ends were 4 bases for V and 3 bases for J; bases not matched to a gene: 0. The CDR3 has 13 residues. The CDR3: CASSRQGDYGYTF. The CDR3 coding sequence is TGTGCCAGCTCACGACAGGGGGACTATGGCTACACCTTC.

The table lists this clone with a count of one. The chain combines TRBV19 with TRBJ2-3; TRBD1 aligns across 10 bases. V trimming: 7 bases; J trimming: 4 bases; junction bases outside the gene matches: 14. Germline V gene sequence: CDR1 LNHDA, CDR2 SQIVND (reference sequence). The CDR3 has 17 residues. CDR3 sequence reads: CASTLSSPGQGADTQYF. For the CDR3, the DNA is TGTGCCAGTACCTTATCTAGTCCCGGACAGGGGGCAGATACGCAGTATTTT.

A few counts support this clone. The J gene is TRBJ1-4, the V gene TRBV30; 9 bases align to TRBD1. V trimming: 1 base; J trimming: 7 bases; junction bases outside the gene matches: 1. The CDR3 is 13 amino acids. Per germline, CDR1 GTSNPN and CDR2 SVGIG (reference sequence). CDR3 in amino acids: CAWSDRGREKLFF. CDR3 in DNA: TGTGCCTGGAGTGACAGGGGGCGTGAAAAACTGTTTTTT.

The chain is built from TRBV29-1 and TRBJ2-1, with TRBD1 matching 7 bases. CDR1 and CDR2 from the germline V gene are SQVTM and ANQGSEA. The trim removed 0 bases at V and 6 bases at J, leaving 8 bases unmatched. The CDR3 spans 15 residues. The CDR3 loop reads CSVEDWGTEINEQFF. The CDR3 bases are TGCAGCGTTGAAGATTGGGGGACAGAAATCAATGAGCAGTTCTTC.

V is TRBV5-4 and J is TRBJ2-7, with 10 bases that match TRBD2. Germline CDR1 and CDR2: SGHNT and YYREEE (reference sequence). CDR3 size: 15 residues. V shed 4 bases and J 2 bases; nucleotides not matched to a gene: 6. In DNA form, the CDR3 reads TGTGCCAGCAGCCCCCAAGCGGGAGGGACCTACGAGCAGTACTTC. Translating it yields CASSPQAGGTYEQYF. The complete variable domain, with remaining parts taken from reference TRBV5-4 and TRBJ2-7, reads ETGVTQSPTHLIKTRGQQVTLRCSSQSGHNTVSWYQQALGQGPQFIFQYYREEENGRGNFPPRFSGLQFPNYSSELNVNALELDDSALYLCASSPQAGGTYEQYFGPGTRLTVT.

V and J are TRBV18 and TRBJ2-7; TRBD1 might be the D (6 bases). The V gene's germline CDR1 is KGHSH and CDR2 LQKENI. Trimming left V 2 bases short and J 0 bases short, with 11 bases between. The CDR3 has 15 amino acids. Written as DNA, the CDR3 is TGTGCCAGCTCACCAGTAGGACAGCCCTCCTACGAGCAGTACTTC. Encoded protein: CASSPVGQPSYEQYF.

Turning to this clone: Other nucleotide sequences in the sample specify the same CDR3. The chain has TRBV5-1 and TRBJ1-4; 9 nucleotides agree with TRBD1. This CDR3 has 13 amino acids. V was clipped by 4 bases and J by 7 bases; unmatched bases: 2. The germline V gene has CDR1 SGHRS and CDR2 YFSETQ. As DNA, the CDR3 is TGCGCCAGCAGCCGGGGACAGGGTGAAAAACTGTTTTTT. It yields the protein CASSRGQGEKLFF. Full variable domain (rest looked up from reference TRBV5-1 and TRBJ1-4): KAGVTQTPRYLIKTRGQQVTLSCSPISGHRSVSWYQQTPGQGLQFLFEYFSETQRNKGNFPGRFSGRQFSNSRSEMNVSTLELGDSALYLCASSRGQGEKLFFGSGTQLSVL.

In its sample, this clone was seen once. CDR3 bases: TGCGCCAGCAGCCCCCCGCCGGGGAGTGACTATGGCTACACCTTC. This encodes CASSPPPGSDYGYTF. The chain recombines TRBV5-1 with TRBJ1-2; D gene uncertain. Trimming removed 4 bases from V and 3 bases from J, with 16 bases in between. CDR1 SGHRS and CDR2 YFSETQ come from the germline V gene. CDR3 length equals 15 residues.

Remarks on this clone: A clone one base away is much larger, so this may be a read error. The sample has other DNA sequences that encode this CDR3 too. V gene TRBV30 combines with J gene TRBJ1-4; no clear D gene. The CDR3 is 14 amino acids. Germline V gene sequence: CDR1 GTSNPN, CDR2 SVGIG (reference sequence). CDR3 amino acids: CAWRRKTANEKLFF. In nucleotides, the CDR3 is TGTGCCTGGCGTCGGAAGACGGCTAATGAAAAGCTGTTTTTT.

This clone has only a few counts. V and J are TRBV2 and TRBJ2-2; D not certain. CDR1 and CDR2 (germline): SNHLY, FYNNEI. The CDR3 has 16 amino acids. The germline V and J ends were trimmed by 4 bases and 1 base, with 13 bases remaining between them. Written as DNA, the CDR3 is TGTGCCAGCAGTGGTTCAGCAAAGCTGAACACCGGGGAGCTGTTTTTT. Protein product: CASSGSAKLNTGELFF.

The rearrangement links TRBV6-1 to TRBJ2-7; 12 bases line up with TRBD1. Trimming removed 2 bases from V and 5 bases from J; junction bases left unmatched: 4. Per the germline V gene, CDR1 is MNHNS and CDR2 is SASEGT. CDR3 length: 15 amino acids. CDR3 residues: CASSEWDRGRNEQYF. The CDR3 DNA is TGTGCCAGCAGTGAATGGGACAGGGGGCGAAACGAGCAGTACTTC.

A remark on this clone: The same CDR3 arises from other DNA sequences in this sample as well. This rearrangement joins TRBV6-1 to TRBJ2-7; a possible D gene is TRBD2 (5 bases). Germline loops: CDR1 MNHNS, CDR2 SASEGT. This CDR3 has 12 residues. Deletions cut 6 bases from V and 1 base from J, with 7 bases between. The CDR3 is CASRAGSYEQYF. CDR3 DNA: TGTGCCAGCAGGGCGGGTTCCTACGAGCAGTACTTC.

This chain uses TRBV30 with TRBJ2-3, with D perhaps TRBD1 or TRBD2 (5 bases each). V lost 3 bases to trimming and J lost 2 bases, with 9 bases between them. CDR3 length: 13 amino acids. Per germline, CDR1 GTSNPN and CDR2 SVGIG (reference sequence). The CDR3 DNA reads TGTGCCTGGAGCGCAGGGACCACAGATACGCAGTATTTT. Its protein is CAWSAGTTDTQYF. The full variable domain, completed using reference TRBV30 and TRBJ2-3, is SQTIHQWPATLVQPVGSPLSLECTVEGTSNPNLYWYRQAAGRGLQLLFYSVGIGQISSEVPQNLSASRPQDRQFILSSKKLLLSDSGFYLCAWSAGTTDTQYFGPGTRLTVL.

This chain connects TRBV28 to TRBJ1-2; TRBD1 agrees at 7 bases. CDR1 and CDR2 from the germline V gene are MDHEN and SYDVKM. V trimming: 6 bases; J trimming: 3 bases; junction bases outside the gene matches: 4. The CDR3 is 13 amino acids. CDR3 protein: CASRGDSYYGYTF. The CDR3 DNA reads TGTGCCAGCAGGGGGGACAGTTACTATGGCTACACCTTC.

Concerning this clone: The sample contains more than one DNA sequence encoding this CDR3. The rearrangement joins TRBV19 to TRBJ1-2; D is ambiguous. Trimming took 2 bases from V and 5 from J, leaving 9 bases between them. The CDR3 consists of 13 residues. CDR1 LNHDA and CDR2 SQIVND come from the germline V gene (reference sequence). Written as DNA, the CDR3 is TGTGCCAGTAGTATAACCGGGAGGTATGGCTACACCTTC. Its translation: CASSITGRYGYTF. The whole variable domain, filled in from reference TRBV19 and TRBJ1-2, reads DGGITQSPKYLFRKEGQNVTLSCEQNLNHDAMYWYRQDPGQGLRLIYYSQIVNDFQKGDIAEGYSVSREKKESFPLTVTSAQKNPTAFYLCASSITGRYGYTFGSGTRLTVV.

This chain uses TRBV14 with TRBJ1-2; D uncertain. The germline V gene has CDR1 SGHDN and CDR2 FVKESK. V gave up 1 base and J gave up 0 bases, with 9 bases separating them. The CDR3 sequence is 15 residues long. CDR3 in DNA: TGTGCCAGCAGCCAAGGGGTGCAGCCTAACTATGGCTACACCTTC. This codes for CASSQGVQPNYGYTF. Filled out from reference TRBV14 and TRBJ1-2, the complete variable domain reads EAGVTQFPSHSVIEKGQTVTLRCDPISGHDNLYWYRRVMGKEIKFLLHFVKESKQDESGMPNNRFLAERTGGTYSTLKVQPAELEDSGVYFCASSQGVQPNYGYTFGSGTRLTVV.